This TCR beta chain was recovered during a study of spatial heterogeneity in lung cancer. MiXCR, applied by TCRdb to the 5' RACE reads, yields one record per CDR3 protein. The table records approximately 25,000 distinct CDR3 sequences, around 3.2% of them present only once. The time point was: sample taken at primary tumor resection. This clonotype is medium-sized. Its specificity is unknown. Overall study findings and caveats: Compared with follow-up, resection was when ubiquitous expanded tumor TCRs appeared in blood more.

This clonotype originated in a female donor with early-stage non-small cell lung cancer. This specimen consisted of PBMCs, obtained at surgery.

The CDR3 DNA reads TGTGCCATCAGTGAACAAGCCCGAACCGATAATTCACCCCTCCACTTT. Its protein product is CAISEQARTDNSPLHF. The J gene is TRBJ1-6, the V gene TRBV10-3, with D uncertain. This CDR3 region has 16 residues. Germline V gives CDR1 ENHRY, CDR2 SYGVKD. The V end was cut by 3 bases, the J end by 5 bases, with 14 bases between.